Detailed here is one T cell receptor beta chain. Which antigen it targets is not known. Nothing much larger sits one base from this clone, and base qualities are not available. CD4+ T cells from unexposed donors were collected before the COVID-19 pandemic (2011-2018). The EasySep CD4+ T cell isolation kit was used to isolate CD4+ T cells once the cultures had run for about 10 days. As far as cell numbers permitted, CD4+ T cells from unexposed donors were tested for reactivity against SARS-CoV-2 S and N as well as four spike pools from common cold coronaviruses. PBMCs were cultured at under 2.5 million per well in IMDM supplemented with around 5.1% human AB serum and 10 IU/ml IL-2. Half of the culture medium was replaced with fresh IL-2-containing medium on days 3 and 7. Each peptide culture condition was generally run in triplicate replicate wells. Leukapheresis product for the unexposed donors was bought commercially. PBMCs were isolated from leukapheresis product or whole blood by Ficoll-Paque PLUS gradient centrifugation. PBMCs were either cryopreserved at -140°C or used fresh in the expansion assay. The QIAamp Micro DNA Kit was used to extract genomic DNA from the CD4+ T cells.

The CDR3 goes from the cysteine to the phenylalanine over 14 residues. The read is trimmed to its CDR3 DNA, 42 bases read in frame from base 1. From a lookup of the germline V gene (reference sequence), CDR1 and CDR2 are MNHEY and SMNVEV. V is cut by 2 bases and J by 4 bases, and the space between the germline ends is 9 bases. Receptor amplification or capture employed the immunoSEQ multiplex PCR assay. The paper's data handling went like this. Preprocessing removed nonproductive sequences and CDR3s not starting with C, not ending with F or W, or shorter than 7 amino acids. The MANAFEST web app was used to call antigen-specific clonotypes on the basis of expansion compared with the reference and with other culture wells. A clone was considered positive if the clone showed significant expansion compared with the reference culture in 2 of 3 replicate wells at an FDR below 0.05. To be called positive, a clone also had to show significant expansion compared with every other tandem well and an odds ratio greater than 5. CDR3 homology was measured as pairwise Levenshtein distance, computed with the stringdist R package after trimming three terminal residues from each end. TCRdb's version of the immuneACCESS table is confined to in-frame rearrangements and falls short of the full clone set. An unresolved V gene accounts for under half of the shortfall where checked; the remainder is of unknown origin. The V and J calls and clone size come from that table; D and trimming were worked out from the DNA. The sample table shows more than 20,000 clones, and roughly 80% are seen once. The top ten clonotypes cover approximately 15% of the sample.

The data are from a study of CD4 T cells in relation to SARS-CoV-2 and coronaviruses (dated by TCRdb to about 2021). With respect to the entire study: The ViraFEST assay cultured PBMCs with antigen for 10 days, then sequenced TCR beta CDR3s to find antigen-specific clonal expansions. The negative reference condition was either a culture with an HIV-1 Nef peptide pool or a culture with no peptide. Using patient-derived lymphoblastoid cell lines, the shared crossreactive spike epitopes were mapped to their HLA restriction. Memory CD4+ T cell crossreactivity between SARS-CoV-2 and common cold coronavirus spike proteins was assessed at the TCR clonotype level in the study. The Adaptive Biotechnologies TCR-sequencing kit was used for samples from three pre-COVID donors and for the naive versus memory experiments, whereas the other data were Illumina-based. A different, Illumina-based TCR-beta assay was used to sequence expansion assays from other donors in the study.

Results and caveats for the whole study, not just this receptor: Crossreactivity analysis centred on spike protein, so crossreactivity against other viral proteins was not assessed. Small numbers of patients and of tested TCRs limited the study. Compared with monoreactive clones, crossreactive clones had significantly weaker SARS-CoV-2-driven expansion, a result consistent with antigenic imprinting. No donor contributed both pre-pandemic and post-infection samples, which limited tracing the source of pre-existing responses. In approximately 60% of donors, memory CD4+ clonotypes turned up that crossrecognized SARS-CoV-2 and at least one common cold coronavirus spike.

Recombination connected TRBV27 to TRBJ1-5; the D region possibly corresponds to TRBD1 (5 bases align). The sample taken for sequencing was CD4+ T cells from PBMCs, cultured in vitro. This TCR derives from a human donor in good health. The nucleotides read TGTGCCAGCAGTTTAACGACAGCTAATCAGCCCCAGCATTTT. Translated, it gives CASSLTTANQPQHF.